The 2 T cell receptor beta chains below were found in one sample sequenced in a study of shared clonotypes between healthy human individuals (dated by TCRdb to 2018 to 2020). The method was the immunoSEQ multiplex PCR assay. What TCRdb holds here is the immuneACCESS table cut down to in-frame rearrangements. Part of the clones is not present; checked against another copy, under half of the missing clones reflect an unresolved V gene, and the others are unexplained. Present in this sample are 1.5 million to 2.5 million clones, about 95% of which were seen just once. The ten largest clones represent 1.2% of the sample. CD8 naive samples were obtained by positive selection for CCR7 among CD45RO-negative cells, yielding a CD45RA+CCR7+ population from which TemRA cells were excluded. Sequenced input: naive CD8+ T cells sorted from blood. The cell subset or site label on this specimen signifies: CD45RA+CCR7+. The receptors here all came from a man aged 18-30 years in good health.

Only one count was recorded for this clone. The chain is built from TRBV4-3 and TRBJ1-2; perhaps TRBD1 as D (6 bases). The germline V gene has CDR1 LGHNA and CDR2 YSLEER. V was pared by 0 bases and J by 2 bases, with 10 bases between. CDR3 length: 15 amino acids. The CDR3 nucleotides read TGCGCCAGCAGCCAAGACCCAGGGGAGAACTATGGCTACACCTTC. Amino acid sequence: CASSQDPGENYGYTF.

The gene calls are TRBV5-1 and TRBJ1-2; a possible D gene is TRBD1 (5 bases). Trimming removed 3 bases at V and 10 bases at J, with 16 bases between. Germline V gives CDR1 SGHRS, CDR2 YFSETQ. The CDR3 is 13 amino acids. In nucleotides, the CDR3 is TGCGCCAGCAGCTGGAACCCAGGGTACCCCTACACCTTC. It specifies CASSWNPGYPYTF.